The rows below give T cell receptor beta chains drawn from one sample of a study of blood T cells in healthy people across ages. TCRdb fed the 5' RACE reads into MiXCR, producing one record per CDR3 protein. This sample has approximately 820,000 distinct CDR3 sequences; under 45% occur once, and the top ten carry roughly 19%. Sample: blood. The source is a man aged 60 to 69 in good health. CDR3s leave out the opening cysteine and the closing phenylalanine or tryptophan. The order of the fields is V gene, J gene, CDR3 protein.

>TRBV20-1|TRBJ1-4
SPKGPTNEKLF
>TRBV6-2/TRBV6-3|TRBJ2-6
ATEIAGANVLT
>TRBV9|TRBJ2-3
ASSVGLAGRGDTQY
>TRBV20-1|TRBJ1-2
SAEDREKGYGYT
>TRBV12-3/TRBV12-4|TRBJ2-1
ASIPRGGLGVVNEQF
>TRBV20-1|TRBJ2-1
SATSPNNEQF
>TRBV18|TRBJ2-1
ASSPGIASNNEQF
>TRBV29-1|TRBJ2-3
SVEDPLGRTVNTDTQY
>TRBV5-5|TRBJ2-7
ASSPEAGSPYNEQY
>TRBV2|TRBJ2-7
ASSEGYWQY
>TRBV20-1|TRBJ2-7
SAEWGTHEQY
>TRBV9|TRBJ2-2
ASSVVANTGELF
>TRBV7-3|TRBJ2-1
ASGLRPSGGKF
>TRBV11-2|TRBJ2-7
ASKIGTGQFIHEQY
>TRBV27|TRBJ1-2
ASSPGTGNWYT
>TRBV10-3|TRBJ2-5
AIGPQGGTETLY
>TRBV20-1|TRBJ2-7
SARADSYEQY
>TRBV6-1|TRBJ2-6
ASSNRRPTAIYSGANVLT
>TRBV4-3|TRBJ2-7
ASSQAVGYEQY
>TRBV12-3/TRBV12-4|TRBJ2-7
ASSLSGQRYEQY
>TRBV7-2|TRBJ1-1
ASSLNRSRTEAF
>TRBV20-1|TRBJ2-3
SASAWRLTGSTDTQY
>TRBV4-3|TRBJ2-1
ASSQGWTVVNEQF
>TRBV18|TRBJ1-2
ASSPGPKANYGYT
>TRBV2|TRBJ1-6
ASSVTNSPLH
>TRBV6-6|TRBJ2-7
ASSLGRDRGRNERY
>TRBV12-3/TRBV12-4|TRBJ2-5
ASSSTTLYQETQY
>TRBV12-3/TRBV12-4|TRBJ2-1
ASSWLTNEQF
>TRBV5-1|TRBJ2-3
ASSSGRWGSSTDTQY
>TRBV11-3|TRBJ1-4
ASSLAGGLLPGTNEKLF